This T cell receptor beta chain comes out of a study of shared clonotypes between healthy human individuals. The wider study: Contributing individuals were a couple of females and three males aged 18 to 49.

Sequencing was performed with immunoSEQ multiplex PCR; in TCRdb, only in-frame clones are kept and a portion is missing. Of more than 2,000,000 clones listed, about 92% were seen once; the top ten hold over 0.12%. Germline CDR1 and CDR2: SGHNT and YENEEA. The CDR3 contains 13 residues. V lost 0 bases to trimming and J lost 6 bases, with 6 bases between them. This clone was detected once. The antigen remains unidentified. Study-wide results and caveats: Larger estimated richness was generally seen in naive subsets than in memory subsets. A handful of donors showed sharing of roughly 5% of naive CD4 clonotypes. Unshared clonotypes carried lower generation probabilities than those common to all four donors.

The V call is TRBV11-3, the J call TRBJ2-1; D is unresolved. The source is a man between 18 and 29 years old in good health. Sequenced material: naive CD4+ T cells sorted from blood. As to subset: CD45RA+ positively selected. The CDR3: CASSLEGRNEQFF. CDR3 coding DNA: TGTGCCAGCAGCTTAGAAGGGCGCAATGAGCAGTTCTTC.